This TCR beta chain derives from a study of blood T cell repertoires in COVID-19. Method: immunoSEQ multiplex PCR; TCRdb's copy keeps in-frame clones and lacks some. The sample includes around 100,000 clones, 60% to 80% of them seen just once. Sequencing input: peripheral blood. This clonotype was obtained from a man aged 55-75 years with active or convalescent COVID-19.

The CDR3 is CASSIDSPDEKLFF. As DNA, the CDR3 is TGTGCCAGTAGTATAGATTCCCCGGATGAAAAACTGTTTTTT. V usage is TRBV19 and J usage is TRBJ1-4; D not certain. Germline V gives CDR1 LNHDA, CDR2 SQIVND (reference sequence). CDR3 size: 14 residues. The V end lost 0 bases, the J end lost 6 bases, and 8 bases lay between the germline ends.